This T cell receptor (beta chain) derives from a study of CD8 T cells in ankylosing spondylitis. Trimming removed 0 bases from V and 4 bases from J, with 13 bases in between. The CDR3 covers 16 residues. Germline loops: CDR1 MRHNA, CDR2 SNTAGT. This clonotype was counted only a few times. Its antigen remains unknown. The authors made TCR beta libraries by quantitative 5'-RACE with molecular barcodes. TCRdb re-derived calls from the 5' RACE reads in MiXCR, one entry per CDR3 protein. Of about 250,000 distinct CDR3 sequences listed, 30% to 40% are singletons. The study's findings and limits: Ankylosing spondylitis blood appeared to carry a characteristic TCR beta motif of roughly 8 highly homologous variants. Clones linked to disease, bearing a CD8+ phenotype, were relatively rare in peripheral blood.

The TCR was taken from a male donor with ankylosing spondylitis or in good health (not recorded which). Sequenced input: blood, either unsorted or a sorted T cell fraction (not recorded which). The chain joins TRBV6-4 to TRBJ2-1, with D possibly being TRBD1 (5 bases). In DNA form, the CDR3 reads TGTGCCAGCAGTGACTCGTTAGGACAACCATACAATGAGCAGTTCTTC. Encoded protein: CASSDSLGQPYNEQFF.